This T cell receptor beta chain was observed in a study of cytomegalovirus exposure and HLA in healthy donors. Study-wide findings and caveats: Cytomegalovirus status, reportedly, was diagnosed with high specificity and sensitivity by the classifier. It was approximately 150 TCR beta chains that were listed as cytomegalovirus-associated.

Unmatched junction bases numbered 3, after V lost 5 bases and J lost 7 bases. The CDR3 has 14 residues. Germline V gene sequence: CDR1 SEHNR, CDR2 FQNEAQ (reference sequence). Note on this clone: Its antigen is unknown.

Clones were read by immunoSEQ multiplex PCR, and TCRdb kept only the in-frame ones, dropping some. The repertoire holds some 290,000 clones, with roughly 90% as singletons. This clonotype originated in a young man in good health and CMV-seronegative. The V and J genes are TRBV7-9 and TRBJ1-6, with TRBD1 matching over 9 bases. The sample taken for sequencing was PBMCs. This CDR3 reads CASSVGTGNSPLHF. The CDR3 DNA reads TGTGCCAGCAGCGTTGGGACAGGGAATTCACCCCTCCACTTT.